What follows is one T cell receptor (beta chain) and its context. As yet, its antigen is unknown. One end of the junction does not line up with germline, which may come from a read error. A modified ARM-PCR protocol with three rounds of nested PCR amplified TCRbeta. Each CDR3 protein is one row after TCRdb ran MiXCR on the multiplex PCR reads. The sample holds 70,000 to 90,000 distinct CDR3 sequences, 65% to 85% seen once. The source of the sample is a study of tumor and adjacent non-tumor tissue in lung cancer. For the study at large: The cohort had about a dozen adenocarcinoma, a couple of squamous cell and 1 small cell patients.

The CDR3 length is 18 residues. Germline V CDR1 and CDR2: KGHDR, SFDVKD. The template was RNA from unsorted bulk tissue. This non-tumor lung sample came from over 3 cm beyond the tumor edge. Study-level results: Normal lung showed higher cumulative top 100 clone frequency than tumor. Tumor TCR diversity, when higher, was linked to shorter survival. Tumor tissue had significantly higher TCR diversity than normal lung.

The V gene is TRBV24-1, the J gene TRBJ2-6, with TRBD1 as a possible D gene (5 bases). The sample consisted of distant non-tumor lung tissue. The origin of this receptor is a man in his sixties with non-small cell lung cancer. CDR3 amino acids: CATSESIGTLAGASVLTF. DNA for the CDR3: TGTGCCACCAGTGAAAGCATTGGAACCCTCGCTGGGGCCAGCGTCCTGACTTTC.